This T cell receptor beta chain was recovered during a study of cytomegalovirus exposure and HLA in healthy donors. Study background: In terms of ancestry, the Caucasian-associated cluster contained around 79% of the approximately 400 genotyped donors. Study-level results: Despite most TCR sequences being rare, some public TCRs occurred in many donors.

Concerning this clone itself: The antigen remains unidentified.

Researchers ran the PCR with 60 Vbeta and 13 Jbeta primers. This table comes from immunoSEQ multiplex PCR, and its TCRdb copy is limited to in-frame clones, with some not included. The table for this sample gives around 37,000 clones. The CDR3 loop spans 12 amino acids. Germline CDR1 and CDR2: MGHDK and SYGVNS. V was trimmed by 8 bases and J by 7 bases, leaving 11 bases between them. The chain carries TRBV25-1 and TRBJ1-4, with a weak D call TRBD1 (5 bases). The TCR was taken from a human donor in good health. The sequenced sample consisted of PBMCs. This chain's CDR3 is CASGAASEKLFF. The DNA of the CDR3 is TGTGCCAGCGGGGCCGCGAGTGAAAAACTGTTTTTT.